This T cell receptor (beta chain) was profiled in a study of TIL therapy for anti-PD-1-resistant metastatic lung cancer. Sequencing used immunoSEQ v3. The repertoire was sequenced with immunoSEQ multiplex PCR; TCRdb's copy has only in-frame clones and lacks some. Of some 46,000 clones listed, about 80% are singletons. In germline, CDR1 is SGHNT, CDR2 YENEEA. The junction had 10 bases not matched to a gene; V was cut back by 5 bases and J by 4 bases. The CDR3 totals 16 residues. Stated time point: pre-treatment sample, taken before nivolumab and TIL therapy. Sequenced material: blood, taken at baseline. This clonotype was sampled from a man in his 70s with non-small cell lung cancer. The gene calls are TRBV11-3 and TRBJ2-1; 8 bases agree with TRBD2. The CDR3 spells CASSPHRAGGYNEQFF. The CDR3 nucleotides are TGTGCCAGCAGCCCGCACCGGGCGGGAGGTTACAATGAGCAGTTCTTC.